These 4 T cell receptor beta chains were all obtained from the same sample, sequenced in a study of blood T cell repertoires in COVID-19. Method: immunoSEQ multiplex PCR; TCRdb's copy keeps in-frame clones and lacks some. The sample shows some 93,000 clones, around 79% of them seen only once. Sequencing was carried out using peripheral blood. These receptor sequences come from a human donor in a cohort sampled during active COVID-19.

This clone has a handful of counts. This chain links TRBV3-1 (or the pseudogene TRBV3-2) with TRBJ1-4; D not resolved. Germline CDR1 LGHDT, CDR2 YNNKEL (reference sequence). V was trimmed by 4 bases and J by 8 bases, leaving 11 bases between them. CDR3 size: 13 residues. The CDR3 nucleotides are TGTGCCAGCAGCCCCCTGAACGGGGAAAAACTGTTTTTT. This sequence encodes CASSPLNGEKLFF.

DNA for the CDR3: TGTGCCAGCAGTGAATGGGGCAGGGAGGGAAAACAGCCCCAGCATTTT. Encoded protein: CASSEWGREGKQPQHF. This chain links TRBV2 with TRBJ1-5, with a possible D match to TRBD1 (5 bases). This CDR3 is 16 amino acids long. Germline CDR1 and CDR2: SNHLY and FYNNEI. V was clipped by 2 bases and J by 7 bases, with 18 bases between them.

This clone has only a few counts. This chain joins TRBV7-9 and TRBJ2-1; 11 bases line up with TRBD2. Germline values: CDR1 SEHNR, CDR2 FQNEAQ (reference sequence). J gave up 11 bases and V 3 bases, and 9 bases lay outside the gene matches. The CDR3 covers 15 residues. CDR3 bases: TGTGCCAGCAGCTTCCTCGGACTAGCGGGTGGGAAGCAGTTCTTC. Encoded protein: CASSFLGLAGGKQFF.

The genes are TRBV25-1 and TRBJ1-1; D gene unclear. Germline CDR1 reads MGHDK; CDR2 reads SYGVNS. The CDR3 sequence is 16 residues long. Trimming pared 3 bases from V and 1 base from J, leaving 15 bases between. The CDR3 spells CASSDSEAGENTEAFF. Written as DNA, the CDR3 is TGTGCCAGCAGTGACTCAGAGGCCGGGGAGAACACTGAAGCTTTCTTT.